The entry below describes one T cell receptor (beta chain). TCRdb keeps only in-frame clones here, not all; method: immunoSEQ multiplex PCR. The data show about 83,000 clones, 86% seen once. This sample is drawn from a study of T cell responses to AZD1222 COVID-19 vaccine. Study as a whole: The analysis combined second doses at about 4 or about 12 weeks.

In germline, CDR1 is SGHRS, CDR2 YFSETQ. With 0 bases clipped from V and 3 bases from J, the junction kept 11 bases outside the gene matches. The CDR3 covers 19 residues. This TCR was recovered from an adult in good health. The source was peripheral blood, collected on day 0 of AZD1222 vaccination. This chain connects TRBV5-1 to TRBJ2-7; 14 nucleotides agree with TRBD2. The CDR3 coding sequence is TGCGCCAGCAGCTTGGCCGGACGAGGGACTAGCGGGAGCCGCTACGAGCAGTACTTC. Translated: CASSLAGRGTSGSRYEQYF. Supplemented by reference TRBV5-1 and TRBJ2-7, the full variable domain reads KAGVTQTPRYLIKTRGQQVTLSCSPISGHRSVSWYQQTPGQGLQFLFEYFSETQRNKGNFPGRFSGRQFSNSRSEMNVSTLELGDSALYLCASSLAGRGTSGSRYEQYFGPGTRLTVT.